The 15 T cell receptor beta chains below were found in one sample sequenced in a study of cytomegalovirus exposure and HLA in healthy donors. 60 Vbeta and 13 Jbeta primers were used in PCR. Generated by immunoSEQ multiplex PCR, the TCRdb table keeps only in-frame clones and is missing some. The table shows about 130,000 clones, with roughly 68% occurring only once. What was sequenced was PBMCs. Source of these receptors: a woman between 45 and 60 years old in good health and CMV-seropositive.

The chain employs TRBV7-9 and TRBJ1-2, with 8 bases matching TRBD1. Trimming at V came to 5 bases and at J to 8 bases, leaving 4 bases not matched to a gene. Germline CDR1 SEHNR, CDR2 FQNEAQ (reference sequence). CDR3 length: 12 amino acids. DNA of the CDR3: TGTGCCAGCAGCCCTGGACAGGGCGGCTACACCTTC. Its protein is CASSPGQGGYTF.

The CDR3 region has the DNA TGTGCCAGCAGTTTAGCAGGGGCCGAAAATGAGCAGTTCTTC. Protein sequence: CASSLAGAENEQFF. The rearrangement joins TRBV27 to TRBJ2-1, with D possibly matching TRBD1 (6 bases). The V end lost 2 bases, the J end lost 7 bases, and 12 bases lay between the germline ends. CDR1 is MNHEY, CDR2 SMNVEV, per germline (reference sequence). CDR3 length: 14 residues.

This rearrangement joins TRBV27 to TRBJ2-3; 12 bases agree with TRBD1. Germline CDR1 reads MNHEY; CDR2 reads SMNVEV (reference sequence). This CDR3 region has 15 residues. The ends lost 2 bases at V and 6 bases at J; junction bases unmatched: 3. In DNA form, the CDR3 reads TGTGCCAGCAGTTTAGAGGGGACAGGGGGCGATACGCAGTATTTT. The encoded protein is CASSLEGTGGDTQYF.

V gene TRBV19 combines with J gene TRBJ1-5, with D unresolved. Trimming removed 5 bases at V and 7 bases at J, with 9 bases between. CDR1 and CDR2 from the germline V gene are LNHDA and SQIVND (reference sequence). The CDR3 is 12 amino acids. As DNA, the CDR3 is TGTGCCAGTAGTTTCACGAGGCAGCCCCAGCATTTT. It codes for CASSFTRQPQHF. Full variable domain (rest looked up from reference TRBV19 and TRBJ1-5): DGGITQSPKYLFRKEGQNVTLSCEQNLNHDAMYWYRQDPGQGLRLIYYSQIVNDFQKGDIAEGYSVSREKKESFPLTVTSAQKNPTAFYLCASSFTRQPQHFGDGTRLSIL.

The CDR3 region is CASSVVYFGTQYF. The CDR3 coding sequence is TGTGCCAGCAGCGTAGTTTACTTCGGGACCCAGTACTTC. The rearrangement uses TRBV9 and TRBJ2-5; D unclear. Germline-derived CDR1 and CDR2 are SGDLS and YYNGEE. The V end was cut by 0 bases, the J end by 7 bases, with 10 bases between. The CDR3 loop spans 13 amino acids.

This clone was seen a single time. The CDR3 here is CASSLERGRDTQYF. The CDR3 DNA follows: TGTGCCAGCAGCTTAGAGCGGGGAAGAGATACGCAGTATTTT. V is TRBV7-9 and J is TRBJ2-3; 7 nucleotides align to TRBD2. The CDR3 length is 14 residues. Looked up from germline, CDR1 is SEHNR and CDR2 is FQNEAQ (reference sequence). J gave up 5 bases and V 1 base, and 3 bases lay outside the gene matches.

This clone has a handful of counts. The chain employs TRBV5-1 and TRBJ1-1, with a tentative D call TRBD1 (6 bases). The CDR3 runs 15 residues. Trimming cost V 2 bases and J 6 bases, with 17 bases left between them. The germline V gene encodes CDR1 SGHRS and CDR2 YFSETQ. The CDR3 region is CASSFLYREGAEAFF. The CDR3 DNA reads TGCGCCAGCAGCTTCCTCTACAGGGAAGGGGCTGAAGCTTTCTTT.

The V and J genes are TRBV28 and TRBJ2-2; TRBD1 agrees at 8 bases. V lost 3 bases, J lost 4 bases, and 4 bases stayed unmatched. Germline V gene sequence: CDR1 MDHEN, CDR2 SYDVKM. The CDR3 length is 15 residues. As DNA, the CDR3 is TGTGCCAGCAGTTTCCTACAGGGGGGCACCGGGGAGCTGTTTTTT. Translating gives CASSFLQGGTGELFF.

The chain recombines TRBV13 with TRBJ1-2, with 9 bases aligning to TRBD1. The CDR3 contains 14 residues. The germline CDR1 and CDR2 sequences are PRHDT and FYEKMQ (reference sequence). Trimming at V came to 5 bases and at J to 7 bases, leaving 8 bases not matched to a gene. CDR3 coding DNA: TGTGCCAGCAGCGCCGGGACAGGGATAGTTGGCTACACCTTC. It is translated as CASSAGTGIVGYTF.

Comments on this clone: One end of the junction varies from germline; a read error may be responsible. The chain combines TRBV7-9 with TRBJ1-4, with 8 nucleotides matching TRBD1. The CDR3 totals 16 residues. The germline gives CDR1 SEHNR, CDR2 FQNEAQ (reference sequence). The CDR3, as DNA: TGTTCCAGCAGCCACGGTCCACAGGGGGATAATGAAAAACTGTTTTTT. It codes for CSSSHGPQGDNEKLFF.

This sequence joins TRBV6-5 and TRBJ2-7, with 7 positions matching TRBD1. The CDR3 totals 12 residues. Trimming removed 6 bases from V and 6 bases from J; junction bases left unmatched: 5. Germline assignment: CDR1 MNHEY and CDR2 SVGAGI. CDR3 loop: CASSPGGSEQYF. The CDR3 region has the DNA TGTGCCAGCAGCCCAGGGGGTTCCGAGCAGTACTTC.

The chain recombines TRBV4-1 with TRBJ1-1; no definite D call. Germline CDR1 reads MGHRA; CDR2 reads YSYEKL. With 4 bases removed from V and 2 bases from J, the gap between germline ends came to 8 bases. CDR3 length: 13 amino acids. The CDR3 loop reads CASSRTYNTEAFF. The CDR3 bases are TGCGCCAGCAGCCGAACCTACAACACTGAAGCTTTCTTT.

V is TRBV29-1 and J is TRBJ1-2; D possibly corresponds to TRBD1 (6 bases). The V and J ends lost 1 base and 4 bases respectively, with 13 bases between them. There are 14 residues in the CDR3. Germline CDR1 reads SQVTM; CDR2 reads ANQGSEA. CDR3 DNA sequence: TGCAGCGTTGAAGGGTGGGCAGGGGCCTATGGCTACACCTTC. As protein: CSVEGWAGAYGYTF.

CDR3 region: CASTPAGYSNQPQHF. CDR3 nucleotides: TGTGCCAGTACTCCGGCAGGTTATAGCAATCAGCCCCAGCATTTT. The genes are TRBV19 and TRBJ1-5; D ambiguous. CDR3 size: 15 residues. Germline assignment: CDR1 LNHDA and CDR2 SQIVND (reference sequence). Deletions cut 7 bases from V and 0 bases from J, with 13 bases between.

This clone has a single count. The genes are TRBV11-2 and TRBJ2-7; the D is unclear. The V and J ends lost 2 bases and 4 bases respectively, with 9 bases between them. This CDR3 is built from 13 residues. Germline V gives CDR1 SGHAT, CDR2 FQNNGV. The CDR3 DNA reads TGTGCCAGCAGCTTACCCCCGGTTTACGAGCAGTACTTC. Translating gives CASSLPPVYEQYF.